Detailed here is one T cell receptor beta chain. This entry is derived from a study of patients and donors after allogeneic stem cell transplantation. V lost 5 bases and J lost 7, with 17 bases in between. The CDR3 spans 15 residues. Germline-derived CDR1 and CDR2 are SGHVS and FQNEAQ. TCRdb recomputed calls from the RT-PCR reads with MiXCR, one row per CDR3 protein. The repertoire holds about 960,000 distinct CDR3 sequences, more than 15% seen once, with around 6% in the top ten. The rearrangement links TRBV7-8 to TRBJ1-4; the D gene is possibly TRBD1 (6 bases). The receptor was isolated from a human donor who was either an allogeneic HSCT recipient or a stem cell or donor lymphocyte infusion donor (not recorded which). It is not recorded whose cells these are; they may come from a transplant donor. Sequenced sample: blood, either unsorted or a sorted T cell fraction (not recorded which). The CDR3, as DNA: TGTGCCAGCAGCCTTGGACAGTCTGGGGGTGAAAAACTGTTTTTT. Encoded protein: CASSLGQSGGEKLFF.